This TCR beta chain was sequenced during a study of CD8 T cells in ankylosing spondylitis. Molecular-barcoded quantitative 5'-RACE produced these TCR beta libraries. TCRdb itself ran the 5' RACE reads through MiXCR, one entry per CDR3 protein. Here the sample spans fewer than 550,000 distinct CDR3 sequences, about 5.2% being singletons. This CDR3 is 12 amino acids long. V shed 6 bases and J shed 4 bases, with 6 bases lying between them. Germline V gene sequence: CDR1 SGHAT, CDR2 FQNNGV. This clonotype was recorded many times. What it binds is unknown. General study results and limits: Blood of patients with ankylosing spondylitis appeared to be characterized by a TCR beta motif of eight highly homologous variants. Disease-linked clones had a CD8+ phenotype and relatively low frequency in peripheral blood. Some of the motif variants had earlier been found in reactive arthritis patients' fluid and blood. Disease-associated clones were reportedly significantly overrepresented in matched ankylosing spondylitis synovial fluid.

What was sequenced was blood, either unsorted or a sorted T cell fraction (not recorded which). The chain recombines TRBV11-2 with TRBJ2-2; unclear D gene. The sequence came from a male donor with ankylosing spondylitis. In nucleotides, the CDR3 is TGTGCCAGCAGTCCGGGCACCGGGGAGCTGTTTTTT. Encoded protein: CASSPGTGELFF.